A single T cell receptor (beta chain) is shown here with its context. Sequenced by immunoSEQ multiplex PCR; TCRdb stores in-frame clones only, minus some. The data contain hundreds of thousands of clones, about 88% of them singletons. The record originates from a study of blood T cell repertoires in COVID-19. Study summary: Sources were T cells, B-cell-depleted T cells, or PBMCs; the material itself was cDNA or gDNA.

Trimming took 0 bases from V and 2 from J; bases not matched to a gene: 3. Germline values: CDR1 ENHRY, CDR2 SYGVKD. The CDR3 is made up of 16 amino acids. The chain links TRBV10-3 to TRBJ2-7; 11 positions match TRBD2. The clonotype originates from a man aged 18 to 29 with COVID-19, enrolled during active disease. Sequenced sample: peripheral blood. CDR3 sequence: CAISESLAGGAYEQYF. The CDR3 DNA sequence: TGTGCCATCAGTGAGTCCTTAGCGGGAGGGGCCTACGAGCAGTACTTC.